The clone carrying this T cell receptor (beta chain) was recorded many times. The time point denotes: technical triplicate 3. Sorted libraries used 850,000 to 1,000,000 CD4+ or CD8+ T cells. Trimming shortened V by 3 bases and J by 7 bases, and 13 bases separated the two germline ends. CDR3 length: 13 amino acids. The germline V gene encodes CDR1 DFQATT and CDR2 SNEGSKA (reference sequence). This specimen comes from a study of neurological immune-mediated disorders. 5'RACE employing 10-nucleotide random UMIs yielded the cDNA. TCRdb re-analysed the 5' RACE reads in MiXCR, keeping a single row per CDR3 protein. The table has tens of thousands of distinct CDR3 sequences, around 16% seen once.

The origin of this receptor is a female donor with HTLV-1-associated myelopathy (HAM/TSP). V usage is TRBV20-1 and J usage is TRBJ2-1, with D perhaps matching TRBD1 or TRBD2 (5 bases each). Sequencing was done on a sample of CD4+ T cells from blood. The CDR3 here is CSARSGRRNEQFF. The CDR3 DNA reads TGCAGTGCTAGGTCGGGGCGGCGTAATGAGCAGTTCTTC.